The clone carrying this T cell receptor (beta chain) was seen repeatedly, ten times or more. Antigen: not known. Looked up from germline, CDR1 is SEHNR and CDR2 is FQNEAQ (reference sequence). V was pared by 3 bases and J by 5 bases, with 20 bases between. The CDR3 totals 18 residues. A library of TCRbeta sequences, prepared with unique molecular identifiers, was generated. A single record per CDR3 protein comes from TCRdb applying MiXCR to the PCR reads. The sample carries tens of thousands of distinct CDR3 sequences, 4.9% recorded once. The data were taken from a study of T-cell reconstitution after alpha-beta-depleted transplantation in children. Notes on the study in general: Expanded graft clones numbering several hundred reportedly gave rise to alpha-beta T cells about two months after transplant. At one year after transplant, newly produced T cells mostly accounted for T-cell counts and diversity.

This TCR came from a boy under two years old who had a stem cell transplant for acute myeloid leukemia, so the T cells may come from the graft donor. The specimen comprised PBMCs, mostly from graft donor cells, sampled 180 days after TCRalphabeta/CD19-depleted stem cell transplant. V gene TRBV7-9 combines with J gene TRBJ2-6; D perhaps matches TRBD1 (6 bases). As DNA, the CDR3 is TGTGCCAGCAGCTTCAAAGGGCAGGGGCCCAGGAGGGCCAACGTCCTGACTTTC. Protein: CASSFKGQGPRRANVLTF.